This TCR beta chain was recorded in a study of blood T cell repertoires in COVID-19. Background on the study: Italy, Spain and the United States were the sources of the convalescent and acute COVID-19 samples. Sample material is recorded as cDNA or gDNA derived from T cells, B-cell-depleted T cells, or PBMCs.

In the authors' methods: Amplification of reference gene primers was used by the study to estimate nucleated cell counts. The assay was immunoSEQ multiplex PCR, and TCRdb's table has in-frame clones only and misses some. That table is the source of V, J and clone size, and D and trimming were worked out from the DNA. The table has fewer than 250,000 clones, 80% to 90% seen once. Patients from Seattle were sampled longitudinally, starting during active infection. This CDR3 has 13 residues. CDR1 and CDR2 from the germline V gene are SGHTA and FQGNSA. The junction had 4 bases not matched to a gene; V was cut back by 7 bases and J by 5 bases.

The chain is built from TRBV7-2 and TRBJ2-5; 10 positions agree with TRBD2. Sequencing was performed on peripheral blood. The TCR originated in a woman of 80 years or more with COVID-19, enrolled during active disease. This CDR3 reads CASTPGLAETQYF. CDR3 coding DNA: TGTGCCAGCACCCCGGGACTAGCGGAGACCCAGTACTTC.